The clone carrying this T cell receptor (beta chain) occurred once. Its target is not known. These data come from a study of shared clonotypes between healthy human individuals. Assay runs were performed at deep level. Method: immunoSEQ multiplex PCR; TCRdb's copy keeps in-frame clones and lacks some. The sample carries 2 million to 2.5 million clones, 85% to 95% recorded once. V dropped 2 bases and J dropped 4 bases, with 9 bases sitting between them. CDR3 size: 13 residues. CDR1 is SGHDT and CDR2 is YYEEEE in the germline V gene. Study conclusions and caveats: Rarefaction analysis demonstrated incomplete sorted-subset sequencing notwithstanding large depth. Sequencing depth was predicted to influence how clonotypes are shared among donors. Sampling used blood alone; tissue repertoires probably differ.

This rearrangement joins TRBV5-6 to TRBJ1-2, with D possibly being TRBD1 (6 bases). The TCR originated in a man aged 18 to 35 in good health. Some clones in this sample may be carry-over from other donors' samples. The sample consisted of naive CD4+ T cells from PBMCs. Subset specified: CD45RA+ positively selected. This chain's CDR3 is CASSFRQAYGYTF. DNA of the CDR3: TGTGCCAGCAGCTTCAGACAGGCCTATGGCTACACCTTC.